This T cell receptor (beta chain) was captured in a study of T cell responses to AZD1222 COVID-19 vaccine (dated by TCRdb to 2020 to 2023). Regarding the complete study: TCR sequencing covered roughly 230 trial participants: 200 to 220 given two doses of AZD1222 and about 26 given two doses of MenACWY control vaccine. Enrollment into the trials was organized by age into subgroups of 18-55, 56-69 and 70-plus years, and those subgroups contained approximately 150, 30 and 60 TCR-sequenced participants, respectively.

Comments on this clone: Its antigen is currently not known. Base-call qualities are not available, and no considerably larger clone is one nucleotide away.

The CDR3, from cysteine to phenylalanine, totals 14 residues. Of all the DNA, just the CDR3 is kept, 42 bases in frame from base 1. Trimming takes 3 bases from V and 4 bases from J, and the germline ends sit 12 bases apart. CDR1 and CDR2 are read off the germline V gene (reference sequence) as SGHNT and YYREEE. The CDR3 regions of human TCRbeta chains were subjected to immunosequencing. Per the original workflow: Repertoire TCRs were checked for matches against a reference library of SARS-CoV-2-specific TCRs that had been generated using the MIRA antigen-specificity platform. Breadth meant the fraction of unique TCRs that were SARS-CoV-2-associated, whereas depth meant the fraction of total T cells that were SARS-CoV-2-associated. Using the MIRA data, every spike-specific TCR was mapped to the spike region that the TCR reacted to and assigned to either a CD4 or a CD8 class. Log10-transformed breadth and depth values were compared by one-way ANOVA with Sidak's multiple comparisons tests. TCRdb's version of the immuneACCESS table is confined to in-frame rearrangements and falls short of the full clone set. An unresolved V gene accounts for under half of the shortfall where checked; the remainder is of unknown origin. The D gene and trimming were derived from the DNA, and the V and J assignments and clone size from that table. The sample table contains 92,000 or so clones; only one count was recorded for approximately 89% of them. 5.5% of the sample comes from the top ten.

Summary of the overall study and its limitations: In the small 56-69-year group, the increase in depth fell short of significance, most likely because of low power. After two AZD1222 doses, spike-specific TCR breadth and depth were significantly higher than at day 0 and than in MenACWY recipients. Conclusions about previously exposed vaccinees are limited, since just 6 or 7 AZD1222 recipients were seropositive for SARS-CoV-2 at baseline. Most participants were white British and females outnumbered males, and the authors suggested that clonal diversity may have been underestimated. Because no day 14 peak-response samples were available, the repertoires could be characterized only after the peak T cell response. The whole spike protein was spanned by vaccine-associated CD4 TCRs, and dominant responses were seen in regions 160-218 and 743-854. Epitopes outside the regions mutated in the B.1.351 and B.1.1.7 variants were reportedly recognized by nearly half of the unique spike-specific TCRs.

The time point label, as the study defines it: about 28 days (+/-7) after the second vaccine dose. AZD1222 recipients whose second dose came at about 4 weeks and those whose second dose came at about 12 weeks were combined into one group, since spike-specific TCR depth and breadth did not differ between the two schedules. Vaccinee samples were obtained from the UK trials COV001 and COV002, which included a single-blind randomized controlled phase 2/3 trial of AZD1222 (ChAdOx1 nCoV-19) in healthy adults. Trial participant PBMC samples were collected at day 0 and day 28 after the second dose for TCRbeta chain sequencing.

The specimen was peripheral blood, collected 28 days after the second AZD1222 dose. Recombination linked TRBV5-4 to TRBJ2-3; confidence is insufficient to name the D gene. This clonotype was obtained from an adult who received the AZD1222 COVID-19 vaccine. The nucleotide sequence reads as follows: TGTGCCAGCAGCTCTCCTATGATCCCAGATACGCAGTATTTT. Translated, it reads CASSSPMIPDTQYF.